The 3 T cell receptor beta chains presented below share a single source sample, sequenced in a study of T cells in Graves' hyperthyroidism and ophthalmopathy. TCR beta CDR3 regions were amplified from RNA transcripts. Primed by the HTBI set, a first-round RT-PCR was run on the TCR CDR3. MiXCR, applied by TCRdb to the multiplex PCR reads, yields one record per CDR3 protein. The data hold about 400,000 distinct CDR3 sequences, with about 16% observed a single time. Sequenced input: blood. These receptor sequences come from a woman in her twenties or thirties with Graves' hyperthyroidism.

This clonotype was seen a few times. The CDR3 loop reads CASSIGLAGVSGETQYF. CDR3 bases: TGCGCCAGCAGCATAGGACTAGCGGGAGTCTCCGGGGAGACCCAGTACTTC. V gene TRBV5-1 combines with J gene TRBJ2-5; 13 bases fit TRBD2. CDR1 is SGHRS, CDR2 YFSETQ, per germline. This CDR3 is 17 amino acids long. The J segment lost 5 bases and the V segment lost 4 bases, leaving 11 bases of the junction unmatched.

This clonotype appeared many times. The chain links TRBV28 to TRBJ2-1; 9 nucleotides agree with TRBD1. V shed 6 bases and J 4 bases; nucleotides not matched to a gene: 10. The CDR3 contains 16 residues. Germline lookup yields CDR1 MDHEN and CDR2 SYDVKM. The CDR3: CASRAAGTGSYNEQFF. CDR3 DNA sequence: TGTGCCAGCAGAGCCGCCGGGACAGGGTCTTACAATGAGCAGTTCTTC.

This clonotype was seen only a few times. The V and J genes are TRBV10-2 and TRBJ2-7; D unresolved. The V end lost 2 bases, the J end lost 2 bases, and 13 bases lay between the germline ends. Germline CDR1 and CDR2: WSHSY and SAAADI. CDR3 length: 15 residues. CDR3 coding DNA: TGCGCCAGCAGTGAGCAAGGACGGATAACCTACGAGCAGTACTTC. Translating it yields CASSEQGRITYEQYF.